This paragraph reports one T cell receptor (beta chain). Its antigen is unidentified. Germline assignment: CDR1 SGHTA and CDR2 FQGNSA. This CDR3 is built from 13 residues. V gave up 6 bases and J gave up 0 bases, with 7 bases separating them. The data were taken from a study of cytomegalovirus exposure and HLA in healthy donors. With 60 Vbeta and 13 Jbeta primers, the PCR was carried out. Profiled with immunoSEQ multiplex PCR; TCRdb holds only in-frame clones, not every one. The table lists 200,000 to 250,000 clones. Everyone who donated was a healthy bone marrow donor. General observations from the study: Among the CMV-associated chains, three were confirmed in vitro as specific for CMV antigens.

Sequenced sample: PBMCs. The gene calls are TRBV7-2 and TRBJ2-3; a possible D gene is TRBD1 (6 bases). The clonotype comes from a woman aged 25-40 years in good health and CMV-seropositive. The CDR3 loop reads CASRQGSTDTQYF. The CDR3 coding sequence is TGTGCCAGCAGACAGGGAAGCACAGATACGCAGTATTTT.